These 22 T cell receptor beta chains were sequenced from one sample in a study of radiotherapy plus CTLA-4 blockade in lung cancer. Profiled with immunoSEQ multiplex PCR; TCRdb holds only in-frame clones, not every one. The sample has around 38,000 clones; 70% to 90% are singletons. The input for sequencing was peripheral blood, taken from a patient treated with radiotherapy plus ipilimumab. The receptors come from a human donor with non-small cell lung cancer whose response to radiotherapy plus ipilimumab could not be evaluated.

V is TRBV7-3 and J is TRBJ2-3, with 12 bases aligning to TRBD2. This CDR3 is 15 amino acids long. From germline, CDR1 is SGHTA and CDR2 FQGTGA. J lost 11 bases, V lost 5 bases, and 11 bases had no gene match. The CDR3 sequence: CASSPPGLAGGGQYF. As DNA, the CDR3 is TGTGCCAGCAGCCCACCTGGGCTAGCGGGAGGGGGGCAGTATTTT.

The chain couples TRBV28 to TRBJ2-7, with D maybe TRBD1 (5 bases). This CDR3 spans 14 amino acids. Trimming cost V 7 bases and J 0 bases, with 13 bases left between them. Germline CDR1 MDHEN, CDR2 SYDVKM. This CDR3 is CASKRQKTSYEQYF. The CDR3 coding sequence is TGTGCCAGCAAGAGACAGAAGACCTCCTACGAGCAGTACTTC.

V is TRBV28 and J is TRBJ2-1, with D unresolved. Germline assignment: CDR1 MDHEN and CDR2 SYDVKM. This CDR3 comprises 15 residues. V was trimmed by 2 bases and J by 4 bases, leaving 12 bases between them. The CDR3 region is CASSLIRSSYNEQFF. Written as DNA, the CDR3 is TGTGCCAGCAGTTTAATTCGTAGTTCTTACAATGAGCAGTTCTTC.

V and J are TRBV10-1 and TRBJ1-4, with 7 bases that match TRBD1. Germline CDR1 and CDR2: WNHNN and SYGVQD (reference sequence). The length of the CDR3 is 13 residues. V was pared by 8 bases and J by 6 bases, with 6 bases of the junction left unmatched. Here the CDR3 reads CASPRRGDEKLFF. In nucleotides, the CDR3 is TGCGCCAGCCCCCGCAGGGGGGATGAAAAACTGTTTTTT.

The chain combines TRBV6-6 with TRBJ1-2; 8 bases line up with TRBD1. CDR1 and CDR2 (germline): MNHNY, SVGAGI (reference sequence). The J segment lost 0 bases and the V segment lost 4 bases, leaving 1 base of the junction unmatched. This CDR3 has 14 residues. Here the CDR3 DNA reads TGTGCCAGCAGTTCGACAGGGGCTAACTATGGCTACACCTTC. Amino acids: CASSSTGANYGYTF.

The chain uses TRBV7-2 and TRBJ2-2, with TRBD1 matching 8 bases. J gave up 6 bases and V 4 bases, and 7 bases lay outside the gene matches. Germline V gene lookup returns CDR1 SGHTA and CDR2 FQGNSA. The CDR3 has 15 amino acids. The CDR3 loop reads CASSSRQGIAGELFF. CDR3 in DNA: TGTGCCAGCAGCTCCCGACAGGGGATCGCCGGGGAGCTGTTTTTT.

This clone is categorized as medium-sized. CDR3 region: CASSGTSTGARVEAFF. CDR3 in DNA: TGCGCCAGCAGTGGGACCTCAACAGGGGCCCGGGTGGAAGCTTTCTTT. The J gene is TRBJ1-1, the V gene TRBV10-2, with 7 bases aligning to TRBD1. Germline CDR1 reads WSHSY; CDR2 reads SAAADI. CDR3 length: 16 residues. J lost 8 bases, V lost 4 bases, and 16 bases had no gene match.

The chain links TRBV10-2 to TRBJ1-6; D unclear. Germline values: CDR1 WSHSY, CDR2 SAAADI. This CDR3 is 13 amino acids long. Between the trimmed V and J ends, which lost 8 bases and 7 bases, there was a span of 12 bases. CDR3 in amino acids: CASLGIWNSPLHF. The CDR3 nucleotides read TGCGCCAGCCTCGGGATATGGAATTCACCCCTCCACTTT.

The chain has TRBV6-5 and TRBJ1-5, with 7 bases aligning to TRBD1. CDR1 is MNHEY, CDR2 SVGAGI, per germline. J lost 2 bases, V lost 6 bases, and 4 bases had no gene match. This CDR3 is 14 amino acids long. The CDR3 sequence is CASRGGGGNQPQHF. The CDR3 nucleotides read TGTGCCAGCAGAGGGGGCGGTGGCAATCAGCCCCAGCATTTT.

The chain combines TRBV5-8 with TRBJ2-7; possibly TRBD2 for D (5 bases). CDR3 length equals 15 residues. Looked up from germline, CDR1 is SGHTS and CDR2 is YDEGEE. V lost 0 bases and J 0 bases, leaving 10 bases between the germline ends. The CDR3 bases are TGTGCCAGCAGCTTGGAGGAGGCAGCCTCCTACGAGCAGTACTTC. Protein product: CASSLEEAASYEQYF.

CDR3 sequence (DNA): TGTGCCAGCTCACCACCGAGAGGGGGGGAGACCGGGGAGCTGTTTTTT. Protein product: CASSPPRGGETGELFF. The chain has TRBV18 and TRBJ2-2, with D possibly matching TRBD2 (7 bases). V shed 0 bases and J shed 5 bases, with 13 bases lying between them. The CDR3 spans 16 residues. Looked up from germline, CDR1 is KGHSH and CDR2 is LQKENI.

V and J are TRBV27 and TRBJ2-2; weak D call: TRBD1 (5 bases). The germline V and J ends were trimmed by 2 bases and 7 bases, with 14 bases remaining between them. The germline gives CDR1 MNHEY, CDR2 SMNVEV (reference sequence). This CDR3 contains 15 residues. As DNA, the CDR3 is TGTGCCAGCAGTTTAGAAGGGGTTTCCCACGGGGAGCTGTTTTTT. Translated: CASSLEGVSHGELFF.

The chain couples TRBV28 to TRBJ1-4; perhaps TRBD1 as D (6 bases). In germline, CDR1 is MDHEN, CDR2 SYDVKM. V lost 4 bases, J lost 2 bases, and 8 bases lay in between. The CDR3 sequence is 14 residues long. The CDR3 DNA follows: TGTGCCAGCAGTTACAGGGTTACTAATGAAAAACTGTTTTTT. It yields the protein CASSYRVTNEKLFF.

The chain combines TRBV5-8 with TRBJ1-4; no definite D call. V dropped 2 bases and J dropped 0 bases, with 14 bases sitting between them. In germline, CDR1 is SGHTS, CDR2 YDEGEE. The CDR3 is 17 amino acids. CDR3 protein: CASSFVWSRATNEKLFF. The CDR3 DNA follows: TGTGCCAGCAGCTTCGTGTGGAGCCGTGCAACTAATGAAAAACTGTTTTTT.

The chain has TRBV7-9 and TRBJ2-5; D gene unclear. Germline values: CDR1 SEHNR, CDR2 FQNEAQ (reference sequence). Between the trimmed V and J ends, which lost 5 bases and 0 bases, there was a span of 13 bases. The CDR3 has 15 residues. The CDR3, as DNA: TGTGCCAGCAGCATTCGTCTTACGGACCAAGAGACCCAGTACTTC. Amino acids: CASSIRLTDQETQYF. The complete variable domain, with remaining parts taken from reference TRBV7-9 and TRBJ2-5, reads DTGVSQNPRHKITKRGQNVTFRCDPISEHNRLYWYRQTLGQGPEFLTYFQNEAQLEKSRLLSDRFSAERPKGSFSTLEIQRTEQGDSAMYLCASSIRLTDQETQYFGPGTRLLVL.

The J gene is TRBJ2-5, the V gene TRBV29-1, with TRBD2 matching over 9 bases. Germline CDR1 and CDR2: SQVTM and ANQGSEA. V lost 2 bases to trimming and J lost 5 bases; unmatched junction nucleotides: 9. The CDR3 covers 15 residues. The CDR3: CSVEKVAGVAETQYF. The CDR3 DNA reads TGCAGCGTTGAAAAGGTAGCGGGGGTGGCGGAGACCCAGTACTTC.

J is TRBJ1-1 and V is TRBV28; 7 bases are a match to TRBD1. The CDR3 covers 14 residues. Looked up from germline, CDR1 is MDHEN and CDR2 is SYDVKM. J gave up 3 bases and V 4 bases, and 5 bases lay outside the gene matches. The CDR3 bases are TGTGCCAGCAGTTCCGCAGGGGGGTACACTGAAGCTTTCTTT. This translates into CASSSAGGYTEAFF.

The V and J genes are TRBV7-2 and TRBJ2-7, with 7 positions matching TRBD2. The CDR3 sequence is 16 residues long. Germline V CDR1 and CDR2: SGHTA, FQGNSA. The J segment lost 6 bases and the V segment lost 5 bases, leaving 16 bases of the junction unmatched. DNA of the CDR3: TGTGCCAGCAGCATTAGAGGACTAGGCGTCGGTGGCGAGCAGTACTTC. Residues: CASSIRGLGVGGEQYF.

The chain links TRBV19 to TRBJ2-5; 7 bases agree with TRBD2. There are 15 residues in the CDR3. From germline, CDR1 is LNHDA and CDR2 SQIVND (reference sequence). Trimming took 6 bases from V and 1 from J; bases not matched to a gene: 8. The CDR3 loop is CASSPGLTAQETQYF. For the CDR3, the DNA is TGTGCCAGTAGCCCGGGACTAACCGCCCAAGAGACCCAGTACTTC.

The table lists this clone with a count of one. The J gene is TRBJ2-3, the V gene TRBV7-2, with 7 nucleotides matching TRBD1. V shed 4 bases, J shed 3 bases, and the junction held 7 bases outside the gene matches. There are 15 residues in the CDR3. Germline CDR1 reads SGHTA; CDR2 reads FQGNSA. CDR3 nucleotides: TGTGCCAGCAGCTCCCGGGACAGACAAACAGATACGCAGTATTTT. Its translation: CASSSRDRQTDTQYF.

The count of this clone is one. The rearrangement links TRBV7-2 to TRBJ2-3, with 7 bases fitting TRBD2. The V segment lost 1 base and the J segment 7 bases; nucleotides outside the gene matches: 11. The length of the CDR3 is 16 residues. Germline lookup yields CDR1 SGHTA and CDR2 FQGNSA. The CDR3 protein is CASSLEVGAGVNTQYF. Written as DNA, the CDR3 is TGTGCCAGCAGCTTAGAAGTCGGCGCGGGGGTTAATACGCAGTATTTT.

The chain is built from TRBV23-1 and TRBJ2-7; 9 bases map to TRBD1. TRBV23-1 is treated as an ORF (open reading frame) with a function not yet certain. CDR3 length equals 14 residues. Unmatched junction bases numbered 2, after V lost 2 bases and J lost 3 bases. The DNA for the CDR3 is TGCGCCAGCAGTCAAGGGACAGGGATCTACGAGCAGTACTTC. Translation: CASSQGTGIYEQYF.